The 5 T cell receptor beta chains given below trace back to one sample, sequenced in a study of blood T cell repertoires in COVID-19. TCRdb keeps only in-frame clones here, not all; method: immunoSEQ multiplex PCR. In the table there are over 250,000 clones, 88% of which are singletons. The sequenced material came from PBMCs or T cells enriched from blood (not recorded which). These TCRs come from a woman aged 30 to 39 who had recovered from COVID-19.

The chain carries TRBV5-1 and TRBJ1-1; possibly TRBD1 for D (6 bases). CDR3 length: 15 residues. In germline, CDR1 is SGHRS, CDR2 YFSETQ. V was shortened by 1 base and J by 3 bases, with 13 bases between the two germline ends. Here the CDR3 reads CASSLQGQSYTEAFF. CDR3 coding DNA: TGCGCCAGCAGCTTGCAGGGGCAGAGTTACACTGAAGCTTTCTTT.

V is TRBV27 and J is TRBJ2-2; D gene uncertain. The CDR3 contains 11 residues. CDR1 is MNHEY and CDR2 is SMNVEV in the germline V gene (reference sequence). Trimming removed 6 bases from V and 5 bases from J, with 4 bases in between. CDR3 region: CASSLTGELFF. DNA of the CDR3: TGTGCCAGCAGCCTAACCGGGGAGCTGTTTTTT.

This chain uses TRBV6-1 with TRBJ2-5; D unresolved. The CDR3 loop spans 12 amino acids. Germline V gene data show CDR1 as MNHNS and CDR2 as SASEGT. V shed 2 bases and J shed 5 bases, with 6 bases lying between them. The CDR3, as DNA: TGTGCCAGCAGTGAATATCTGGAGACCCAGTACTTC. As protein: CASSEYLETQYF.

The chain links TRBV20-1 to TRBJ1-2; D is perhaps TRBD1 (6 bases). Trimming pared 8 bases from V and 14 bases from J, leaving 15 bases between. Germline loops: CDR1 DFQATT, CDR2 SNEGSKA (reference sequence). CDR3 length: 9 residues. CDR3 in DNA: TGCAGTCTTGCTCAGGGGTTTACCTTC. As protein: CSLAQGFTF.

The genes are TRBV9 and TRBJ2-3; 10 bases are a match to TRBD1. This CDR3 spans 19 amino acids. Germline lookup yields CDR1 SGDLS and CDR2 YYNGEE. The V and J ends lost 1 base and 4 bases, in that order; junction bases with no gene match: 15. Written as DNA, the CDR3 is TGTGCCAGCAGCGTAACTTCGGGACAGGGGATTGGTATGTCAGATACGCAGTATTTT. The encoded protein is CASSVTSGQGIGMSDTQYF.